The present entry profiles one T cell receptor (beta chain) with its context. The data belong to a study of blood T cell repertoires in COVID-19. The overall study: There were acute and convalescent COVID-19 samples, and they came from the United States, Italy and Spain.

Per the original methods: The assay estimated nucleated cells by amplifying reference gene primers. Only in-frame clones appear in the TCRdb table, and some are missing; sequencing was by immunoSEQ multiplex PCR. The D gene and trimming were derived from the DNA, and the V and J assignments and clone size from that table. Here the sample spans roughly 45,000 clones, just over 90% being singletons. V lost 0 bases and J lost 9; bases outside the gene matches: 14. CDR1 and CDR2 from the germline V gene are SEHNR and FQNEAQ (reference sequence). The CDR3 is made up of 17 amino acids. The sample was peripheral blood. The chain employs TRBV7-9 and TRBJ2-1; 7 bases line up with TRBD2. The clonotype originates from a man aged 55-75 years with COVID-19, enrolled during active disease. The CDR3 coding sequence is TGTGCCAGCAGCTTAGCGAAGGCTAGCGGTGTGCTTGGTGAGCAGTTCTTC. It encodes CASSLAKASGVLGEQFF.